This TCR beta chain was documented in a study of metastatic and nonmetastatic thyroid tumors. Patients underwent thyroid surgery, and none had received any treatment before it. Using MiXCR, TCRdb re-called clones from the PCR reads. The sample has around 19,000 clones; under 35% are singletons. V shed 0 bases and J shed 1 base, with 13 bases lying between them. The CDR3 covers 16 residues. Germline V gene sequence: CDR1 LGHNA, CDR2 YNFKEQ. The chain couples TRBV4-2 to TRBJ2-7, with D perhaps being TRBD1 or TRBD2 (5 bases each). The clonotype originates from a female donor with papillary thyroid cancer or a benign thyroid nodule (not recorded which). Some clones in this sample may be carry-over from other donors' samples. The sample taken for sequencing was blood. The CDR3 DNA follows: TGTGCCAGCAGCCAAGATGAGGGGACGGGATCCTACGAGCAGTACTTC. Protein product: CASSQDEGTGSYEQYF.